These 7 T cell receptor beta chains came from one sample sequenced in a study of T-cell reconstitution after alpha-beta-depleted transplantation in children. Molecular barcoding with unique molecular identifiers was used for the TCRbeta library. TCRdb re-analysed the PCR reads in MiXCR, keeping a single row per CDR3 protein. The data hold 100,000 or so distinct CDR3 sequences, with less than 6% observed a single time. The input for sequencing was PBMCs, mostly from graft donor cells, taken 60 days after TCRalphabeta/CD19-depleted stem cell transplant. The receptors were gathered from a female patient between 2 and 15 years old who had a stem cell transplant for Fanconi anemia, so the T cells may come from the graft donor.

The chain has TRBV18 and TRBJ1-1; tentative D call: TRBD1 (5 bases). V lost 3 bases and J 1 base, leaving 12 bases between the germline ends. The CDR3 has 15 amino acids. Germline CDR1 reads KGHSH; CDR2 reads LQKENI. DNA for the CDR3: TGTGCCAGCTCACCGCCACCTACAGGGAACACTGAAGCTTTCTTT. Translated, it gives CASSPPPTGNTEAFF.

This clonotype was found a few times. V is TRBV5-1 and J is TRBJ1-6; D is uncertain. The CDR3 extends over 15 amino acids. Per germline, CDR1 SGHRS and CDR2 YFSETQ. The V gene lost 0 bases and the J gene lost 9 bases, with 13 bases spanning the gap. CDR3 protein: CASSLEGRRRSPLHF. DNA of the CDR3: TGCGCCAGCAGCTTGGAGGGCAGGCGGCGTTCACCCCTCCACTTT.

This clonotype was found many times. The chain recombines TRBV9 with TRBJ2-7, with 7 bases aligning to TRBD2. This CDR3 has 17 amino acids. The V and J ends lost 0 bases and 0 bases, in that order; junction bases with no gene match: 9. CDR1 and CDR2 (germline): SGDLS, YYNGEE. CDR3 DNA: TGTGCCAGCAGCGTAGGGGCGGGAGCCTTACACTCCTACGAGCAGTACTTC. Encoded protein: CASSVGAGALHSYEQYF.

The chain's CDR3 is CAISEWGTGLSYNEQFF. The CDR3 region has the DNA TGTGCCATCAGTGAGTGGGGGACAGGGCTTTCCTACAATGAGCAGTTCTTC. This chain uses TRBV10-3 with TRBJ2-1; 9 bases are a match to TRBD1. The junction had 5 bases not matched to a gene; V was cut back by 1 base and J by 1 base. CDR1 is ENHRY and CDR2 is SYGVKD in the germline V gene. This CDR3 is 17 amino acids long.

This clonotype has at least ten counts. The chain employs TRBV6-5 and TRBJ2-7; D possibly uses TRBD1 or TRBD2 (5 bases each). Germline CDR1 is MNHEY and CDR2 is SVGAGI. The germline V and J ends were trimmed by 2 bases and 7 bases, with 18 bases remaining between them. The CDR3 runs 15 residues. The CDR3 region is CASSYRGLFVGEQYF. CDR3 bases: TGTGCCAGCAGTTACCGGGGCCTCTTCGTGGGAGAGCAGTACTTC.

There are many counts of this clonotype. The chain joins TRBV2 to TRBJ2-7; D is possibly TRBD1 or TRBD2 (5 bases each). The ends were cut back, 7 bases at V and 2 bases at J, with 21 bases in the middle. Germline CDR1 reads SNHLY; CDR2 reads FYNNEI. The CDR3 runs to 16 residues. CDR3 DNA sequence: TGTGCCAGCACCAAGACCGGGACCAAGAAGACCTACGAGCAGTACTTC. It specifies CASTKTGTKKTYEQYF.

In its sample, this clonotype was seen many times. This chain links TRBV7-3 with TRBJ2-1; D unclear. V was pared by 4 bases and J by 0 bases, with 7 bases between. The CDR3 spans 14 residues. Germline CDR1 and CDR2: SGHTA and FQGTGA. The CDR3 reads CASSYPSSYNEQFF. The DNA of the CDR3 is TGTGCCAGCAGCTACCCGAGCTCCTACAATGAGCAGTTCTTC.